This T cell receptor beta chain was recovered during a study of blood T cells in healthy people across ages. Study-wide findings and caveats: Observed TCR beta diversity showed a strong correlation with the percentage of naive T cells as measured by flow cytometry. Age showed a roughly linear inverse relationship with TCR beta diversity per million T cells.

Germline trimming cut 8 bases from V and 2 bases from J; bases unmatched to any gene: 10. Germline values: CDR1 SNHLY, CDR2 FYNNEI. The CDR3 loop spans 15 amino acids. About this clonotype: Its target is not known.

Sample-barcoded 5' priming and a J-beta primer mix drove a second PCR of about 7 to 11 cycles. Researchers report that a template-switch adaptor with 12 random nucleotides tagged each cDNA molecule. Each CDR3 protein gets one entry after TCRdb re-called the 5' RACE reads with MiXCR. The sample has over a million distinct CDR3 sequences; roughly 43% are singletons. The chain has TRBV2 and TRBJ2-7; 9 bases match TRBD1. The TCR originated in a woman under 30 in good health. The sample consisted of blood. CDR3 residues: CASRRIRDRAYEQYF. In DNA, the CDR3 is TGTGCCAGCCGGCGTATCCGGGACAGGGCCTACGAGCAGTACTTC.